The sequence of this T cell receptor (beta chain) was determined in a study of high-grade serous ovarian cancer treatment subgroups. Study context: Mean per sample: about 14,000 reads, about 6,900 unique TCR beta rearrangements. Overall study results and limits: Higher neoantigen levels went with greater TCR clonal relatedness. Without spatial data, bulk sequencing limits insight into HGSC tumor diversity. Same-patient tumor repertoires overlapped at about 0.11 to 0.85; different patients barely overlapped.

V was pared by 2 bases and J by 1 base, with 8 bases between. The CDR3 contains 14 residues. Per germline, CDR1 MNHNY and CDR2 SVGAGI (reference sequence). The table came from immunoSEQ multiplex PCR; TCRdb's copy has only in-frame clones and leaves some out. The sample comprises some 4,400 clones, around 79% of which are singletons, and nearly 10% rests with the top ten. Of note for this clone: Its matching antigen is unknown.

Tumor tissue was taken before any definitive surgery or chemotherapy was given. This clonotype was sampled from a human donor with high-grade serous ovarian cancer. Sequencing input: tumor tissue. The V call is TRBV6-6, the J call TRBJ1-2, with a possible D match to TRBD1 (6 bases). CDR3 bases: TGTGCCAGCAGTTACAGGGGGGATAACTATGGCTACACCTTC. It translates to CASSYRGDNYGYTF.